These 4 T cell receptor beta chains were sequenced from one sample in a study of metastatic and nonmetastatic thyroid tumors. TCRdb re-called clones from the PCR reads using MiXCR. The sample lists about 40,000 clones, approximately 10% occurring once. All patients reached thyroid surgery having received no treatment beforehand. Sequencing was performed on blood. Every receptor here comes from a female donor with papillary thyroid cancer or a benign thyroid nodule (not recorded which). Some clones in this sample may be carry-over from other donors' samples.

There are many counts of this clone. The V and J genes are TRBV7-2 and TRBJ1-4, with D possibly TRBD1 on 6 matching bases. V lost 1 base, J lost 8 bases, and 11 bases lay in between. Germline V gene sequence: CDR1 SGHTA, CDR2 FQGNSA. CDR3 size: 14 residues. The CDR3 DNA is TGTGCCAGCAGCTTAGTGGCAGGGGAGGAAAAACTGTTTTTT. Amino acid sequence: CASSLVAGEEKLFF.

The chain employs TRBV11-3 and TRBJ2-7; D unclear. V was clipped by 7 bases and J by 2 bases, with 18 bases between them. The CDR3 loop spans 15 amino acids. From germline, CDR1 is SGHNT and CDR2 YENEEA. The CDR3 sequence: CASTREVAVAYEQYF. CDR3 sequence (DNA): TGTGCCAGCACCAGAGAGGTGGCAGTGGCCTACGAGCAGTACTTC.

In the case of this clone: This may come from a read error, since a much larger clone is one base off. The sample carries other DNA sequences with the same CDR3. J is TRBJ1-4 and V is TRBV28; tentatively, D is TRBD1 (5 bases). Per the germline V gene, CDR1 is MDHEN and CDR2 is SYDVKM. The CDR3 sequence is 17 residues long. The V end lost 2 bases, the J end lost 6 bases, and 19 bases lay between the germline ends. The CDR3 region has the DNA TGTGCCAGCAGTTTAGGGGCAGGTTCCCTGCTTGATGAAAAACTGTTTTTT. Protein: CASSLGAGSLLDEKLFF.

This clone showed up many times. V is TRBV27 and J is TRBJ2-4; the D gene is possibly TRBD1 (6 bases). Trimming took off 5 bases at V and 11 bases at J, with 22 bases between the two ends. Per the germline V gene, CDR1 is MNHEY and CDR2 is SMNVEV (reference sequence). The CDR3 has 15 residues. DNA of the CDR3: TGTGCCAGCAGTCCAACCTTGGGGGCCATTCCCTTTCAGTACTTC. Translation: CASSPTLGAIPFQYF.